This TCR beta chain was found in a study of a mutant IDH1 vaccine in newly diagnosed glioma. Study background: Treated patients were roughly 62% male, approximately 38% female, mean age 40.4 years.

Details on this clone: The antigen remains undetermined.

General study findings and limits: Pseudoprogression appears to have had no connection to changes in top peripheral T cell clonotypes.

Sample time point: week 35, safety follow-up. Mutant IDH1 20-mer peptide, at 300 ug, made up each vaccine dose, with topical imiquimod. CDR1 is LNHDA and CDR2 is SQIVND in the germline V gene (reference sequence). The CDR3 totals 15 residues. V dropped 4 bases and J dropped 2 bases, with 13 bases sitting between them. The assay was immunoSEQ multiplex PCR, and TCRdb's table has in-frame clones only and misses some. The sample shows roughly 50,000 clones, around 84% of them seen only once. Material: PBMCs, obtained from a glioma patient whose treatment included an IDH1 peptide vaccine. The chain links TRBV19 to TRBJ2-3, with a possible D match to TRBD1 (6 bases). The origin of this receptor is a woman aged 18-29 years with glioma. CDR3 sequence: CASSTQGFYTDTQYF. CDR3 DNA: TGTGCCAGTAGTACACAGGGATTTTACACAGATACGCAGTATTTT.